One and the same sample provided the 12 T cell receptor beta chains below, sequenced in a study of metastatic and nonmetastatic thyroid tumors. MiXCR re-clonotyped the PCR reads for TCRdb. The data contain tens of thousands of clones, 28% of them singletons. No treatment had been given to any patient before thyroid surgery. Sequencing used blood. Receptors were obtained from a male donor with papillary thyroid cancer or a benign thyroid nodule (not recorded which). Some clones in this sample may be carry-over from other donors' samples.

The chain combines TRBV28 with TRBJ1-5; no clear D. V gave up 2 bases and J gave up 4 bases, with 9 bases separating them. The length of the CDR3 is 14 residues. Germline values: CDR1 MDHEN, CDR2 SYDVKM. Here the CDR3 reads CASSLAQVNQPQHF. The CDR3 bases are TGTGCCAGCAGTTTAGCACAAGTAAATCAGCCCCAGCATTTT.

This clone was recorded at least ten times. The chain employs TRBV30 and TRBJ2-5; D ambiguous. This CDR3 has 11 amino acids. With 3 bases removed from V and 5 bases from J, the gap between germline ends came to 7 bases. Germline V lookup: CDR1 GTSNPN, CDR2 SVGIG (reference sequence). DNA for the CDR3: TGTGCCTGGAGAAGTGCGGAGACCCAGTACTTC. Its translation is CAWRSAETQYF.

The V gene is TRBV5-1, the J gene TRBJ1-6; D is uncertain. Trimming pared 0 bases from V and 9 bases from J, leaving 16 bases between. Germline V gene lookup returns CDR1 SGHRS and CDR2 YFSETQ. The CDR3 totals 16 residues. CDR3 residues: CASSLALVGFGSPLHF. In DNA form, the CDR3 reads TGCGCCAGCAGCTTGGCCTTGGTGGGGTTTGGTTCACCCCTCCACTTT. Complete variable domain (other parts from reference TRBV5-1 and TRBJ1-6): KAGVTQTPRYLIKTRGQQVTLSCSPISGHRSVSWYQQTPGQGLQFLFEYFSETQRNKGNFPGRFSGRQFSNSRSEMNVSTLELGDSALYLCASSLALVGFGSPLHFGNGTRLTVT.

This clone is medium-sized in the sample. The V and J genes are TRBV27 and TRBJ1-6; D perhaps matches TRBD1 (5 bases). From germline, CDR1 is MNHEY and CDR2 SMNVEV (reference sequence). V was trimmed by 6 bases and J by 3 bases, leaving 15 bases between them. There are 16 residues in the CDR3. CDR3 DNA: TGTGCCAGCAGATATAATCGGGGCTTCTATAATTCACCCCTCCACTTT. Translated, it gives CASRYNRGFYNSPLHF.

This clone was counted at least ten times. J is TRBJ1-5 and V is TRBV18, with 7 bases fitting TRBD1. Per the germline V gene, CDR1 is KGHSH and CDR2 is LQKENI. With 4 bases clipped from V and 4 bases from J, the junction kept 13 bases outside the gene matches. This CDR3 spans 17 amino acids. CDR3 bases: TGTGCCAGCTCACGTGCAGAACAGGGGTCTTTGAATCAGCCCCAGCATTTT. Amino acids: CASSRAEQGSLNQPQHF.

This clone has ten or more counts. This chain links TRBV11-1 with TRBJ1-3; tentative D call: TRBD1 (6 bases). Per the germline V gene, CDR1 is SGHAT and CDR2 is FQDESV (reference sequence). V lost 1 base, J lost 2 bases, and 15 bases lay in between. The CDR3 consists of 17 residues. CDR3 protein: CASSLGGGGGPGNTIYF. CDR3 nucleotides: TGTGCCAGCAGCTTAGGCGGTGGAGGGGGGCCTGGAAACACCATATATTTT.

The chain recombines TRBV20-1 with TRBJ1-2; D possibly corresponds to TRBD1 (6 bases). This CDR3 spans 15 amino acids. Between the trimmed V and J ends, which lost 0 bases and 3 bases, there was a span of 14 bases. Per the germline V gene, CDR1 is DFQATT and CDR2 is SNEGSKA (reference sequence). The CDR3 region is CSARDAGEGYYGYTF. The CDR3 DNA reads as TGCAGTGCTAGAGATGCAGGGGAGGGTTACTATGGCTACACCTTC.

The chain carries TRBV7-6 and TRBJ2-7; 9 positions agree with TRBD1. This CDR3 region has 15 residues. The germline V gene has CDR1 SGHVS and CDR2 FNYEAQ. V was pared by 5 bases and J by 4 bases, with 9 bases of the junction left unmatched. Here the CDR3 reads CASSNTGTGSYEQYF. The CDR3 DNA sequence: TGTGCCAGCAGCAATACCGGGACAGGGTCGTACGAGCAGTACTTC. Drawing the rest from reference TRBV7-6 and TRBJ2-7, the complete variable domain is GAGVSQSPRYKVTKRGQDVALRCDPISGHVSLYWYRQALGQGPEFLTYFNYEAQQDKSGLPNDRFSAERPEGSISTLTIQRTEQRDSAMYRCASSNTGTGSYEQYFGPGTRLTVT.

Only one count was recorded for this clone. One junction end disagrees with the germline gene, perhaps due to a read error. CDR3 DNA: TGTGCCATCAGCCTTACAGATATGAACACTGAAGCTTTCTTT. It yields the protein CAISLTDMNTEAFF. V usage is TRBV7-9 and J usage is TRBJ1-1, with D uncertain. The CDR3 length is 14 residues. In germline, CDR1 is SEHNR, CDR2 FQNEAQ (reference sequence). The entire variable domain, with the rest obtained from reference TRBV7-9 and TRBJ1-1, is as follows: DTGVSQNPRHKITKRGQNVTFRCDPISEHNRLYWYRQTLGQGPEFLTYFQNEAQLEKSRLLSDRFSAERPKGSFSTLEIQRTEQGDSAMYLCAISLTDMNTEAFFGQGTRLTVV.

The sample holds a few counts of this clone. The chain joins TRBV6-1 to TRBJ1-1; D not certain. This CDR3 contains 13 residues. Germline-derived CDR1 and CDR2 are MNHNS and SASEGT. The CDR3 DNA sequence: TGTGAAAGCAGTCGAGAATTACGAGGTGAAGCTTTCTTT. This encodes CESSRELRGEAFF.

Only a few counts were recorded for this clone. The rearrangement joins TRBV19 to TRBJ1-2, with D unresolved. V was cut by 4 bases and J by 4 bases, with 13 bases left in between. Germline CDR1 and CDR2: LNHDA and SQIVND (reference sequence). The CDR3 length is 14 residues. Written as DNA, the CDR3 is TGTGCCAGTAGTACAGACCCCACGGGCTATGGCTACACCTTC. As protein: CASSTDPTGYGYTF.

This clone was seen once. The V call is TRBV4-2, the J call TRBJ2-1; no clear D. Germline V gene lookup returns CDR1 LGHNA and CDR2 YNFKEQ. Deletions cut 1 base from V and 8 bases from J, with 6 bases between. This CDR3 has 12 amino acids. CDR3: CASSQALDEQFF. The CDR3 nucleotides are TGTGCCAGCAGCCAAGCTTTGGATGAGCAGTTCTTC.